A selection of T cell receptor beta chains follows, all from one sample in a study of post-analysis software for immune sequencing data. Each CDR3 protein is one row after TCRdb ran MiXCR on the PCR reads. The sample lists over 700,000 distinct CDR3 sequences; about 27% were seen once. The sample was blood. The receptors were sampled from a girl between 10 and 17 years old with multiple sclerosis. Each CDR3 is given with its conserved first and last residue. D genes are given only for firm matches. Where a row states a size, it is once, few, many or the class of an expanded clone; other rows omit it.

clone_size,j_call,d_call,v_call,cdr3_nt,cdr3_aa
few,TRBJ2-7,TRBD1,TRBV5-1,TGCGCCAGCAGCCTCCACCGGGACAGGGCTCTCGAGCAGTACTTC,CASSLHRDRALEQYF
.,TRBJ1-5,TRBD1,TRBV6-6,TGTGCCAGCAGTGACGGGACAGGGGATTTTCAGCCCCAGCATTTT,CASSDGTGDFQPQHF
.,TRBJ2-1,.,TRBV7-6,TGTGCCAGCAGCTTAAGTAGGGGACCATTCCAAGAGCAGTTCTTC,CASSLSRGPFQEQFF
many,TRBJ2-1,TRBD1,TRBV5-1,TGCGCCAGCAGCTTGGTTCAGGGGGATAGTGAGCAGTTCTTC,CASSLVQGDSEQFF
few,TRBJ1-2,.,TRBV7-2,TGTGCCAGCAGCTTAGCCTCAGGGGCAGGGGGCTACACCTTC,CASSLASGAGGYTF
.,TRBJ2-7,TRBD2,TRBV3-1,TGTGCCAGCAGCCACCTAGCGGGGGTAAGGTACTTC,CASSHLAGVRYF
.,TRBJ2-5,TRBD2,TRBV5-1,TGCGCCAGCAGCTTGGCGGCTAGCGGAACCCAGTACTTC,CASSLAASGTQYF
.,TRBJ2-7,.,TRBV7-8,TGTGCCAGCAGCATATTACGGGACGGTTACGAGCAGTACTTC,CASSILRDGYEQYF
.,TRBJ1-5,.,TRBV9,TGTGCCAGCAGCGTAGACACGGTTCAGCCCCAGCATTTT,CASSVDTVQPQHF
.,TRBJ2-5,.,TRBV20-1,TGCAGTGCTAGGATGACATTCCAAGAGACCCAGTACTTC,CSARMTFQETQYF
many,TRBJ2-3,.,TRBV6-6,TGTGCCAGCACCCGTGGGAATACGCAGTATTTT,CASTRGNTQYF
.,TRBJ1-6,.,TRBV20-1,TGCAGTGCTAGCCCCACAGTAGGAAATTCACCCCTCCACTTT,CSASPTVGNSPLHF
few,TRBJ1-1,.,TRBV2,TGTGCCAGCAGTGAAGTGAGTCAAAACACTGAAGCTTTCTTT,CASSEVSQNTEAFF
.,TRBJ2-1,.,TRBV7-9,TGTGCCAGCAGCTCAGGGGAAGCCTACAATGAGCAGTTCTTC,CASSSGEAYNEQFF
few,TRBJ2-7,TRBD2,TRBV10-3,TGTGCCATCAGTGAGGATAGCGGGACCTACGAGCAGTACTTC,CAISEDSGTYEQYF
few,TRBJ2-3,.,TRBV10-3,TGTGCCATCACGGAGGGGGATGGGAGCACAGATACGCAGTATTTT,CAITEGDGSTDTQYF
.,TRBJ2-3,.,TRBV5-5,TGTGCCAGCAGCTCCTTGGGGCGGGTCGGGCAGTATTTT,CASSSLGRVGQYF
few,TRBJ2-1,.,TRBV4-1,TGCGCCAGCAGCCAGGCAGGCCTCCCAACGAACAATGAGCAGTTCTTC,CASSQAGLPTNNEQFF
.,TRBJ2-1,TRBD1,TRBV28,TGTGCCAGCAGTGACAGGGGCAATGAGCAGTTCTTC,CASSDRGNEQFF
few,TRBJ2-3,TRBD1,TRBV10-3,TGTGCCATCAGACCGACAGGGGGATCAGATACGCAGTATTTT,CAIRPTGGSDTQYF
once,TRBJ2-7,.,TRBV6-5,TGTGCCAGCAGGGAAGGGCTCCTTAGTGGCGAGCAGTACTTC,CASREGLLSGEQYF
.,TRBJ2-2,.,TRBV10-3,TGTGCCATCAGCCGTATCTTGGGACAGAACACCGGGGAGCTGTTTTTT,CAISRILGQNTGELFF
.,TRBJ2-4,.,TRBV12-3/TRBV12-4,TGTGCCAGCAGCCCTAGGGGACTGGGGGCCAAAAACATTCAGTACTTC,CASSPRGLGAKNIQYF
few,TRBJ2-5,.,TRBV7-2,TGTGCCAGCAGCACCCAGGGATACCAGCCGTGGGAGACCCAGTACTTC,CASSTQGYQPWETQYF
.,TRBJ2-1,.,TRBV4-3,TGCGCCAGCAGCCAAGTTCAGTACTCGACAAGGGAGCAGTTCTTC,CASSQVQYSTREQFF
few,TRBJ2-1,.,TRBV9,TGTGCCAGCAGCGTAGGAAGTTATTCCGGGGATGAGCAGTTCTTC,CASSVGSYSGDEQFF
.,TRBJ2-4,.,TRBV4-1,TGCGCCAGCAGCCAAGGACGGCAGGTCGGTGAGGTCAAAAACATTCAGTACTTC,CASSQGRQVGEVKNIQYF
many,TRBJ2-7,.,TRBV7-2,TGTGCCAGCAGCCCATGGGGGACGAGGGACTCCTACGAGCAGTACTTC,CASSPWGTRDSYEQYF
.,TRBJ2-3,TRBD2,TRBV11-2,TGTGCCAGCAGCTTATTCACTAGCGCGAGCACAGATACGCAGTATTTT,CASSLFTSASTDTQYF
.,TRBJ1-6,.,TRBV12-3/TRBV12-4,TGTGCCAGCAGACCAGGCACCCGGGGATCACCCCTCCACTTT,CASRPGTRGSPLHF
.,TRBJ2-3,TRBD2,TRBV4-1,TGCGCCAGCAGCCCTAGCGGGGACATAGATACGCAGTATTTT,CASSPSGDIDTQYF
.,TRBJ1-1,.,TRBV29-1,TGCAGCGTTGAACGAAGCGCGGGGACTGAAGCTTTCTTT,CSVERSAGTEAFF
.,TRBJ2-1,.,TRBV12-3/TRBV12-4,TGTGCCAGCAGCCCGACACCCGCAACGTACCAAGAGACCCAGTTCTTC,CASSPTPATYQETQFF
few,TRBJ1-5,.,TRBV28,TGTGCCGGCCGCGGAATGAATCAGCCCCAGCATTTT,CAGRGMNQPQHF
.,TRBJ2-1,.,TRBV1,TGCACCAGCAGCCATCGGGAAAACAATGAGCAGTTCTTC,CTSSHRENNEQFF
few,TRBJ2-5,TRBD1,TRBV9,TGTGCCAGCAGCGTAGCAGGACAGGGCCAAGAGACCCAGTACTTC,CASSVAGQGQETQYF
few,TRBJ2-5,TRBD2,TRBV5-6,TGTGCCAGCAGCTGGCGTGGGGCGGGAGGGCCCGAGACCCAGTACTTC,CASSWRGAGGPETQYF
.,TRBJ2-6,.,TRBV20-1,TGCAGTGCCAGAGAGAGGGGGACTGAGGCCAACGTCCTGACTTTC,CSARERGTEANVLTF
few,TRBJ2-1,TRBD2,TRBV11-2,TGTGCCAGCAGCTTAGGTAGCGGGGGGACGAATGAGCAGTTCTTC,CASSLGSGGTNEQFF
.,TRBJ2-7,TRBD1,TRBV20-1,TGCAGTGCTAGAGATACCGAGACAGGGATCTGCGAGCAGTACTTC,CSARDTETGICEQYF
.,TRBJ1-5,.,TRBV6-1,TGTGCCAGCAGGGCCACAGCCGGTCAGCCCCAGCATTTT,CASRATAGQPQHF
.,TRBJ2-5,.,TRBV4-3,TGCGCCAGCAGCCAAGTGGTCTGGAGGGGGGGCCAGACCCAGTACTTC,CASSQVVWRGGQTQYF
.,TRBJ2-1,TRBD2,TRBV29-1,TGCAGCGTTGCTACGGGAGGGATTGAGCAGTTCTTC,CSVATGGIEQFF
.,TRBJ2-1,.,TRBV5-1,TGCGCCAGCAGGGGTGACAGTCCCCCGTTCAATGGGCAGTTCTTC,CASRGDSPPFNGQFF
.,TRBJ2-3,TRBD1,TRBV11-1,TGTGCCAGCAGCTTAGCCGACGACAGGGGAGATACGCAGTATTTT,CASSLADDRGDTQYF